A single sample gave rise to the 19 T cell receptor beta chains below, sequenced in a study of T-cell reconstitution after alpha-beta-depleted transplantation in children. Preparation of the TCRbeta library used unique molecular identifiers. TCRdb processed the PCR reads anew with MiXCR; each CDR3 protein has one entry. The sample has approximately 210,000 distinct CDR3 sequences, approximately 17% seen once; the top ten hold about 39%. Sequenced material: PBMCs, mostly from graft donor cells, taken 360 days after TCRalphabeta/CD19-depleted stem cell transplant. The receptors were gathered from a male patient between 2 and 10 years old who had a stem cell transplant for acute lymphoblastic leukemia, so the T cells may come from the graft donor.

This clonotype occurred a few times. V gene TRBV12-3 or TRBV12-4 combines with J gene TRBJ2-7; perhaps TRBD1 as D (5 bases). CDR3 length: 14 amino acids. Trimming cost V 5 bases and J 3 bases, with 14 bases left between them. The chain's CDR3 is CASSLGQVNYEQYF. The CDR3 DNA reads TGTGCCAGCAGTCTCGGACAAGTGAACTACGAGCAGTACTTC.

The CDR3 region is CASSYTYTGELFF. The CDR3, as DNA: TGTGCCAGCAGTTACACTTACACCGGGGAGCTGTTTTTT. The chain recombines TRBV6-5 with TRBJ2-2; D is ambiguous. Germline CDR1 reads MNHEY; CDR2 reads SVGAGI. Trimming pared 2 bases from V and 3 bases from J, leaving 4 bases between. The CDR3 extends over 13 amino acids.

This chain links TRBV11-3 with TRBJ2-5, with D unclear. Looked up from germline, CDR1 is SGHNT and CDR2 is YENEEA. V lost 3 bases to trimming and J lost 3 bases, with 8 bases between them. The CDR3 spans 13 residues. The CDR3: CASSFLGKETQYF. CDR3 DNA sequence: TGTGCCAGCAGCTTCTTAGGGAAAGAGACCCAGTACTTC.

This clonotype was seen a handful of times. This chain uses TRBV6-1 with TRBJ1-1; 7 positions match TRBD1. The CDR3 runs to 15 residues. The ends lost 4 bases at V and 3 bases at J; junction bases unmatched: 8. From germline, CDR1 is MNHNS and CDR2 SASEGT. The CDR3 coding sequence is TGTGCCAGCAGTGCCCCTCGCAGGGGGGACACTGAAGCTTTCTTT. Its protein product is CASSAPRRGDTEAFF.

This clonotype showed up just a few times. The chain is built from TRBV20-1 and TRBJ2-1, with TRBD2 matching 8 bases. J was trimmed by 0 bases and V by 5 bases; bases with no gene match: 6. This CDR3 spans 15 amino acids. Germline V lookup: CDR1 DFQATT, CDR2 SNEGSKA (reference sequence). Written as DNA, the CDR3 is TGCAGTGCTCGGGGACTAGGTGTCTCCTACAATGAGCAGTTCTTC. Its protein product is CSARGLGVSYNEQFF.

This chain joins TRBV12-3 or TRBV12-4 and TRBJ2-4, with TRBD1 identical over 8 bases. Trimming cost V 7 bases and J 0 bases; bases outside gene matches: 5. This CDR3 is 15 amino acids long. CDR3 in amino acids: CASTGTGLAKNIQYF. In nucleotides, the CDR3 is TGTGCCAGCACCGGGACAGGTCTAGCCAAAAACATTCAGTACTTC.

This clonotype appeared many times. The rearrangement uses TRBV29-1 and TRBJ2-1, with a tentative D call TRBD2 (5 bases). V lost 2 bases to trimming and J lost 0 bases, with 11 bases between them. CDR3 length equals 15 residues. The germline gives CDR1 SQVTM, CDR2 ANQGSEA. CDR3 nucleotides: TGCAGCGTTGAATTTGGGCGGGTCTCCTACAATGAGCAGTTCTTC. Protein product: CSVEFGRVSYNEQFF.

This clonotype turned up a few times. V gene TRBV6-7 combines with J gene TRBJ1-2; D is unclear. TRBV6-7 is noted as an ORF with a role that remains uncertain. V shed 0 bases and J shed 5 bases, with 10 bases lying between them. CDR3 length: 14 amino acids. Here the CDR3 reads CASSYSCLIYGYTF. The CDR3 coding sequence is TGTGCCAGCAGTTACTCGTGTCTGATTTATGGCTACACCTTC.

The CDR3, as DNA: TGTGCCAGCAGTTCCAGGACAGGGGTGCGGGAGACCCAGTACTTC. This sequence encodes CASSSRTGVRETQYF. The rearrangement links TRBV27 to TRBJ2-5, with 9 positions matching TRBD1. The CDR3 extends over 15 amino acids. Per the germline V gene, CDR1 is MNHEY and CDR2 is SMNVEV (reference sequence). V shed 4 bases, J shed 5 bases, and the junction held 8 bases outside the gene matches.

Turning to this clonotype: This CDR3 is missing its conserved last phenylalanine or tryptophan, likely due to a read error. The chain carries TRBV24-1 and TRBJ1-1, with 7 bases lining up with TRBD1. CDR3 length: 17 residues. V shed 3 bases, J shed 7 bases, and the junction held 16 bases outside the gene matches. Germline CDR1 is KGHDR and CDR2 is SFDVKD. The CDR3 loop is CATSDGPGSTGRNEAFC. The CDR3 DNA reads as TGTGCCACCAGTGATGGTCCGGGGTCGACAGGGCGAAATGAAGCTTTCTGT.

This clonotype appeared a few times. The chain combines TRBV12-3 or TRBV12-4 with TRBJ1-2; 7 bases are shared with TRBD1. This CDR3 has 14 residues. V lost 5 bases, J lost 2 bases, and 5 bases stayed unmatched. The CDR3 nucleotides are TGTGCCAGCAGTCAACAGGGGTGGAACTATGGCTACACCTTC. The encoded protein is CASSQQGWNYGYTF.

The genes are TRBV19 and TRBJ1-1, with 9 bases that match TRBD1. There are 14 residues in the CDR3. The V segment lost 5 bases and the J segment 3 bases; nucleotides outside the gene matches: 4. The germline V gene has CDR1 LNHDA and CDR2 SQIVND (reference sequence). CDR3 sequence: CASSPRQGDTEAFF. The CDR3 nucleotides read TGTGCCAGTAGTCCGAGACAGGGGGACACTGAAGCTTTCTTT.

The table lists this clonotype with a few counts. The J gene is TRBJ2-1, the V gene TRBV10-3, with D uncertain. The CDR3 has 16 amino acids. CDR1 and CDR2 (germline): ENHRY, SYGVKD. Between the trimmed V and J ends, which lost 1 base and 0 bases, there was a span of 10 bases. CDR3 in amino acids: CAISEYESVSYNEQFF. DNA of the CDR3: TGTGCCATCAGTGAGTATGAGAGCGTCTCCTACAATGAGCAGTTCTTC.

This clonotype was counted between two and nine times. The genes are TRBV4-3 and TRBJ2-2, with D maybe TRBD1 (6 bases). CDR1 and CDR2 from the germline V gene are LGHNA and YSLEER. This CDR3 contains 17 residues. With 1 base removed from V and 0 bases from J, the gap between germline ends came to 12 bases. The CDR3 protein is CASSQVGPGANTGELFF. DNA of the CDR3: TGCGCCAGCAGCCAAGTGGGCCCAGGGGCGAACACCGGGGAGCTGTTTTTT.

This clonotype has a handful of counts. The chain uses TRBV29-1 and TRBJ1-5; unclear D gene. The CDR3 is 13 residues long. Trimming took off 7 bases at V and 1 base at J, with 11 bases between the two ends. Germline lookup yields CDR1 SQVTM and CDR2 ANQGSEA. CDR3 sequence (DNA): TGCAGCGCCCGCTCGGACAGCAATCAGCCCCAGCATTTT. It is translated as CSARSDSNQPQHF.

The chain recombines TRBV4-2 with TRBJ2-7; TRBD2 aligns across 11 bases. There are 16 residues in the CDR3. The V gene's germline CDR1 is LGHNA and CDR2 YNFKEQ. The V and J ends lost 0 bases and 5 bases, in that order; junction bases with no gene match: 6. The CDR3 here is CASSQDLAGGPDEQYF. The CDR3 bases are TGTGCCAGCAGCCAAGACTTAGCGGGAGGGCCGGACGAGCAGTACTTC.

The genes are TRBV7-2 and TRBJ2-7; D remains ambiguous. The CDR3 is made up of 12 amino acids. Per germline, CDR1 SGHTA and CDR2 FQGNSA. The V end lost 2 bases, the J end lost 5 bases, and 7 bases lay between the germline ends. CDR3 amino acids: CASSLRSDEQYF. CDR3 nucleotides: TGTGCCAGCAGCTTAAGGTCCGACGAGCAGTACTTC.

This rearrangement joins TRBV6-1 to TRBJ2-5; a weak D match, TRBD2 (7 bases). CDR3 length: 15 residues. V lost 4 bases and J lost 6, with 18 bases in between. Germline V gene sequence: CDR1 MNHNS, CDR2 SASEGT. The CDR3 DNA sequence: TGTGCCAGCAGTGCCCCAAGGGGGGGGTTCAAGACCCAGTACTTC. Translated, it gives CASSAPRGGFKTQYF.

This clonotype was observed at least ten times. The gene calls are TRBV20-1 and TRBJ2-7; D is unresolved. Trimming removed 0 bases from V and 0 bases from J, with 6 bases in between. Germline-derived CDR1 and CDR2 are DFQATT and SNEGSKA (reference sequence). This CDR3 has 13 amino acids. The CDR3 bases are TGCAGTGCTAGAGACGGAAGCTCCTACGAGCAGTACTTC. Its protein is CSARDGSSYEQYF.